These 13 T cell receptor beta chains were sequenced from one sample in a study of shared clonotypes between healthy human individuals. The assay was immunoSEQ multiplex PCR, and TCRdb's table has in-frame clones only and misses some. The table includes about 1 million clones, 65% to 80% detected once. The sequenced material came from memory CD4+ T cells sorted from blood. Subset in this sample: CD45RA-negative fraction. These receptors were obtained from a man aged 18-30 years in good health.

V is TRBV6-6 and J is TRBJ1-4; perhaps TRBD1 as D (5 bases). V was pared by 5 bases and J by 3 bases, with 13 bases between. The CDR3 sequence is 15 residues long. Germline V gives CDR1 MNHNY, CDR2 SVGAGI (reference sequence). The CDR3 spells CASSDPRGSNEKLFF. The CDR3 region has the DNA TGTGCCAGCAGTGACCCTAGGGGATCTAATGAAAAACTGTTTTTT.

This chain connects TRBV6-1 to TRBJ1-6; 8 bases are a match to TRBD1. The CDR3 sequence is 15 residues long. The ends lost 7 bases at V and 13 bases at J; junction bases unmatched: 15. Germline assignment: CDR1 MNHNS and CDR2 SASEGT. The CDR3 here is CASTPEGGTGLPLHF. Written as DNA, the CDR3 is TGTGCCAGCACCCCAGAAGGAGGGACAGGCCTCCCCCTCCACTTT.

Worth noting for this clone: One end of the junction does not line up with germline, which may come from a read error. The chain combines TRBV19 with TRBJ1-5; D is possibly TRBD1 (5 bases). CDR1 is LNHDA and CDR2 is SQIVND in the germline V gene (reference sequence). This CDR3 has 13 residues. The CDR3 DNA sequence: TGTGCCAGTAGTCTAGACAGTTATCAGCCCCAGCATTTT. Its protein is CASSLDSYQPQHF.

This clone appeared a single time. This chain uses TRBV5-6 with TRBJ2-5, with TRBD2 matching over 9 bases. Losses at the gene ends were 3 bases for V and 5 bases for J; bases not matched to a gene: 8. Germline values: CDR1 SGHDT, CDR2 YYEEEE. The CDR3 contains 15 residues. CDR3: CASSSSGTAAETQYF. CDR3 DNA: TGTGCCAGCAGCTCTAGCGGGACCGCGGCTGAGACCCAGTACTTC.

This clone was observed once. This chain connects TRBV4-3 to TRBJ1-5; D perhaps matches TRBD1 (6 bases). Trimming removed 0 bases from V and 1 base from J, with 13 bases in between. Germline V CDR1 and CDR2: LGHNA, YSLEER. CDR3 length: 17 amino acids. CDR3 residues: CASSQDLGGASNQPQHF. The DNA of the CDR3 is TGCGCCAGCAGCCAAGATCTAGGGGGTGCCAGCAATCAGCCCCAGCATTTT.

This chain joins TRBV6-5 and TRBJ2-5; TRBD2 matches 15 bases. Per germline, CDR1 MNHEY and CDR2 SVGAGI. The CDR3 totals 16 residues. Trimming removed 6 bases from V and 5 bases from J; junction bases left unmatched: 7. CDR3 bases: TGTGCCAGCAGCTACGGACTAGCGGGAGGGCACGAGACCCAGTACTTC. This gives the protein CASSYGLAGGHETQYF.

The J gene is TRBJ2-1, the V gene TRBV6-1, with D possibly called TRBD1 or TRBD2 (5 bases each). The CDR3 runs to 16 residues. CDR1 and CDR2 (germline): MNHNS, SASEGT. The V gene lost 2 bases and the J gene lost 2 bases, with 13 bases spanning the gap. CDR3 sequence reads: CASSEWWDPTYNEQFF. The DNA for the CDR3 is TGTGCCAGCAGTGAATGGTGGGACCCTACCTACAATGAGCAGTTCTTC.

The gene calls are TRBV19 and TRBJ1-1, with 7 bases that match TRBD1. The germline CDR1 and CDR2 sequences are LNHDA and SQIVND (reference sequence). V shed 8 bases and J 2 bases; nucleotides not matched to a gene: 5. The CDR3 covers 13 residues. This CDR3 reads CASRDRPNTEAFF. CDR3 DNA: TGTGCCAGTCGGGACAGACCTAACACTGAAGCTTTCTTT.

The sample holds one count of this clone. The CDR3 sequence: CASSFSDRQTDTQYF. As DNA, the CDR3 is TGTGCCAGCAGCTTTTCGGACAGACAAACAGATACGCAGTATTTT. The chain uses TRBV5-6 and TRBJ2-3, with a possible D match to TRBD1 (6 bases). CDR1 is SGHDT, CDR2 YYEEEE, per germline. The CDR3 runs to 15 residues. V was clipped by 2 bases and J by 3 bases, with 13 bases between them.

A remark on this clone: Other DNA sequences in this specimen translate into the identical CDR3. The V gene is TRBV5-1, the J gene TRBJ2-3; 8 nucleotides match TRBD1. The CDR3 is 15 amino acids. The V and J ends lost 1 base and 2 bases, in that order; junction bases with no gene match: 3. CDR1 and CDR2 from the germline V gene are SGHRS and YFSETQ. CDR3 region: CASSLRTGSTDTQYF. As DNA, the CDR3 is TGCGCCAGCAGCTTGAGGACAGGGTCCACAGATACGCAGTATTTT. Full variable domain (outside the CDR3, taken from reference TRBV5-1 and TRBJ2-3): KAGVTQTPRYLIKTRGQQVTLSCSPISGHRSVSWYQQTPGQGLQFLFEYFSETQRNKGNFPGRFSGRQFSNSRSEMNVSTLELGDSALYLCASSLRTGSTDTQYFGPGTRLTVL.

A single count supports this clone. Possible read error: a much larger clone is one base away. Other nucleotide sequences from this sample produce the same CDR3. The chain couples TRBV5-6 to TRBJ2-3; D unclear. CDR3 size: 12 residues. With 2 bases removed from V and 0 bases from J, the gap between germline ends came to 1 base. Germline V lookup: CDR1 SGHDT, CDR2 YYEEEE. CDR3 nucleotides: TGTGCCAGCAGCTTTAGCACAGATACGCAGTATTTT. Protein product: CASSFSTDTQYF.

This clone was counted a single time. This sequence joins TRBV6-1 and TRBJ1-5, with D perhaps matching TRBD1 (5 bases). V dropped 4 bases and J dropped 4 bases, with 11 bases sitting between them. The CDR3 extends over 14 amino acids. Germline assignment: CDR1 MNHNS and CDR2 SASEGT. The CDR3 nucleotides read TGTGCCAGCAGTGTGACAGATAGTAATCAGCCCCAGCATTTT. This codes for CASSVTDSNQPQHF.

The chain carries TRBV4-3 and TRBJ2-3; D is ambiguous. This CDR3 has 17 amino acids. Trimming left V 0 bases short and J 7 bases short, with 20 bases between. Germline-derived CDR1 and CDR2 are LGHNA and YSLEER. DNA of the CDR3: TGCGCCAGCAGCCAAGACCCCACCGGGCAAACCCGCAATACGCAGTATTTT. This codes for CASSQDPTGQTRNTQYF.